This TCR beta chain was retrieved from a study of brain T cells in children with intractable seizures. Overall study findings and caveats: Pre-surgery blood may have been undersampled, hiding some clones. Viral specificity was inferred only from CDR3 similarity; HCMV serostatus was unknown.

Here immunoSEQ multiplex PCR was the method, and the copy in TCRdb shows in-frame clones only, minus some. Of about 340,000 clones listed, about 93% are singletons. Note on this clone: The antigen remains unidentified.

Time point given: blood from clinic visit 5 months post-surgery; TSC patient then seizure free. Only cases whose brain tissue showed the highest T cell transcript signatures were sequenced. Pre-surgery treatment included at least one anti-epileptic drug. Germline V gene sequence: CDR1 MNHEY, CDR2 SVGAGI. The V segment lost 3 bases and the J segment 7 bases; nucleotides outside the gene matches: 2. This CDR3 has 14 amino acids. The chain recombines TRBV6-5 with TRBJ2-1, with 11 nucleotides matching TRBD2. The source material was peripheral blood, sampled more than 4 months after surgery. The clonotype originates from a boy younger than two with tuberous sclerosis and intractable seizures. CDR3 protein: CASSYSGRGNEQFF. As DNA, the CDR3 is TGTGCCAGCAGTTATAGCGGGAGGGGAAATGAGCAGTTCTTC.